Included here is one T cell receptor (beta chain) sequence, with context. These data originate in a study of blood T cell repertoires in COVID-19. This CDR3 is 15 amino acids long. Germline V gene data show CDR1 as SGHNT and CDR2 as YYREEE (reference sequence). Trimming took 4 bases from V and 4 from J; bases not matched to a gene: 7. Generated by immunoSEQ multiplex PCR, the TCRdb table keeps only in-frame clones and is missing some. The top ten clones hold around 4.4% of a sample with about 300,000 clones, around 89% of them seen once. Sequencing input: peripheral blood. The receptor's source is a middle-aged man with acute or convalescent COVID-19. The V call is TRBV5-4, the J call TRBJ2-1; 8 bases match TRBD2. The DNA of the CDR3 is TGTGCCAGCAGCCCCCGGACTAGCTCGTACAATGAGCAGTTCTTC. Amino acids: CASSPRTSSYNEQFF.